The entry that follows covers one TCR beta chain sequence. No antigen is known for it. This record belongs to a study of T cell responses to AZD1222 COVID-19 vaccine. Study outcomes and limitations: Just a handful of AZD1222 recipients were seropositive at baseline. White British ancestry dominated among donors, who included more females, and clonal diversity was possibly underestimated. Nearly half of unique spike-specific TCRs reportedly avoided B.1.351 and B.1.1.7 mutated regions.

Germline V lookup: CDR1 SGHDN, CDR2 FVKESK. V shed 4 bases, J shed 7 bases, and the junction held 10 bases outside the gene matches. The length of the CDR3 is 17 residues. TCRdb's table, derived via immunoSEQ multiplex PCR, lists solely in-frame clones and lacks some. The sample lists about 180,000 clones; around 90% were seen once. The rearrangement joins TRBV14 to TRBJ2-1; the match to TRBD2 covers 13 bases. The specimen was peripheral blood, collected on day 0 of AZD1222 vaccination. This TCR was recovered from an adult in good health. This chain's CDR3 is CASSPRTSGRYRNEQFF. The CDR3 region has the DNA TGTGCCAGCAGCCCTCGGACTAGCGGGAGATATAGGAATGAGCAGTTCTTC.